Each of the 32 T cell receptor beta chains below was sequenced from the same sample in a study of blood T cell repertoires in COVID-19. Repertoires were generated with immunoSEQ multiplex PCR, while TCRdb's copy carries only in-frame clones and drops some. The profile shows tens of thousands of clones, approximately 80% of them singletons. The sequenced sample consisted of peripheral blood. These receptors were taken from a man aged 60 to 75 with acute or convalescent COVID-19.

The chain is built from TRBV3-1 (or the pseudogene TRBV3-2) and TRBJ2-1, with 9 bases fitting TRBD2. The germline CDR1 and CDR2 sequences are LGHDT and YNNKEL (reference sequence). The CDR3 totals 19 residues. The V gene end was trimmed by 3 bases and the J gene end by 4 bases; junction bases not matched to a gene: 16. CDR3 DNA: TGTGCCAGCAGCCAGAGAAACTTAGCGGGGGCCCGAAATTACAATGAGCAGTTCTTC. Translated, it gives CASSQRNLAGARNYNEQFF.

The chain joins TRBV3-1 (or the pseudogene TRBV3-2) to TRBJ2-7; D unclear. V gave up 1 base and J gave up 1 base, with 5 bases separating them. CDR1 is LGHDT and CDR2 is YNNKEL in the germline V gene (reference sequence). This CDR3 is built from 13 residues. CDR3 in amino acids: CASSQGRSYEQYF. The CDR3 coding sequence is TGTGCCAGCAGCCAAGGGCGGTCCTACGAGCAGTACTTC.

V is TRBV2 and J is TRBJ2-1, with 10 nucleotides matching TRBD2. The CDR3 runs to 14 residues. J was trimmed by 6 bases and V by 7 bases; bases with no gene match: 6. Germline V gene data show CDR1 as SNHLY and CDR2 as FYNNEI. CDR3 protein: CASIGPSGGNEQFF. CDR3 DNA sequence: TGTGCCAGCATTGGGCCTAGCGGGGGCAATGAGCAGTTCTTC.

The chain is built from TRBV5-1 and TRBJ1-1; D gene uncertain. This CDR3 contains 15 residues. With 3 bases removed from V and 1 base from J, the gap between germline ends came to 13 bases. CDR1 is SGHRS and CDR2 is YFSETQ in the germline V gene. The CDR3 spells CASSYSGRENTEAFF. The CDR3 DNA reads TGCGCCAGCAGCTACTCCGGGCGGGAGAACACTGAAGCTTTCTTT.

DNA for the CDR3: TGTGCCAGCAGGGCAGGGGGCTATAATTCACCCCTCCACTTT. It codes for CASRAGGYNSPLHF. This chain links TRBV6-5 with TRBJ1-6; 7 positions match TRBD1. The CDR3 is made up of 14 amino acids. Germline V gene data show CDR1 as MNHEY and CDR2 as SVGAGI. V lost 6 bases, J lost 3 bases, and 2 bases stayed unmatched.

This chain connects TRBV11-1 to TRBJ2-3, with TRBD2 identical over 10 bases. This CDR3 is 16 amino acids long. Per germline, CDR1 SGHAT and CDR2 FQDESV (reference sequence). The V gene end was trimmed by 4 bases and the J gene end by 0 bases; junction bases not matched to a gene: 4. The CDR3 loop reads CASSYLAGVSTDTQYF. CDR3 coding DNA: TGTGCCAGCAGCTACCTAGCGGGGGTAAGCACAGATACGCAGTATTTT.

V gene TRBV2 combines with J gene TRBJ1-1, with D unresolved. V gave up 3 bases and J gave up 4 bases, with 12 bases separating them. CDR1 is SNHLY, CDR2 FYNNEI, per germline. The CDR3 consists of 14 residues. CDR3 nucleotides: TGTGCCAGCAGTGAGGAGGGTTCGGCCACTGAAGCTTTCTTT. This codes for CASSEEGSATEAFF.

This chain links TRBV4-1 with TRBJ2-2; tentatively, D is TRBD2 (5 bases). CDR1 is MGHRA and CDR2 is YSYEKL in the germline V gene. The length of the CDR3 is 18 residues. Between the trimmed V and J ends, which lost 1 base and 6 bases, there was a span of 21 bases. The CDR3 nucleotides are TGCGCCAGCAGCCAAGGACTGGCTAGCATATCGAAGGCCGGGGAGCTGTTTTTT. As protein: CASSQGLASISKAGELFF.

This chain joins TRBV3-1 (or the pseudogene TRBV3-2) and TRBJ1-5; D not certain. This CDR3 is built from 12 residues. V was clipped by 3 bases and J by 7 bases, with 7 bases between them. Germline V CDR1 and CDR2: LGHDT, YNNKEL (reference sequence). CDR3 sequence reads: CASSQGSQPQHF. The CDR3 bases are TGTGCCAGCAGCCAGGGTAGCCAGCCCCAGCATTTT.

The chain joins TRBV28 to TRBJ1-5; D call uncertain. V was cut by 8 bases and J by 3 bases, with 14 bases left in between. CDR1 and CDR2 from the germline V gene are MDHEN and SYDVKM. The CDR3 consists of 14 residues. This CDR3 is CASAFPRHNQPQHF. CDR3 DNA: TGTGCCAGCGCTTTCCCACGACACAATCAGCCCCAGCATTTT.

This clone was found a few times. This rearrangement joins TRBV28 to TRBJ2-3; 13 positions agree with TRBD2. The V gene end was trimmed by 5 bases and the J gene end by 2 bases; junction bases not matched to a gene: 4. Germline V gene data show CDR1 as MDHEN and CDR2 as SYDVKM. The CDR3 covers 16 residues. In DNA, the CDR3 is TGTGCCAGCAGTGCTACTAGCGGGGGGGCCACAGATACGCAGTATTTT. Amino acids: CASSATSGGATDTQYF.

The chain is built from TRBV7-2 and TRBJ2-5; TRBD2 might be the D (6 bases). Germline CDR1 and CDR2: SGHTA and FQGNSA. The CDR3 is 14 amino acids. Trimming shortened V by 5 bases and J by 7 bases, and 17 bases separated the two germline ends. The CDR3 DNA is TGTGCCAGCAGCAGGGACTCGCGCTCTGGGACCCAGTACTTC. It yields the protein CASSRDSRSGTQYF.

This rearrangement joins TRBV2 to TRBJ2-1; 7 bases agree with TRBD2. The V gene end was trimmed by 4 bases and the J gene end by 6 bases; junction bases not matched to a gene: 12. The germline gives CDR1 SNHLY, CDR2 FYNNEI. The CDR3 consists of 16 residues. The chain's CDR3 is CASSGLEASGFNEQFF. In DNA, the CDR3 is TGTGCCAGCAGTGGGTTGGAGGCTAGCGGCTTCAATGAGCAGTTCTTC.

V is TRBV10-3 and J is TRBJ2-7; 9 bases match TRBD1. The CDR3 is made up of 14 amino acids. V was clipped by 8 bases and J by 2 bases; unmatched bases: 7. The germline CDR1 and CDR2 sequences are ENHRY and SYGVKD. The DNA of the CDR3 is TGTGCCATCGCACCGGGACAGGGAGCCTACGAGCAGTACTTC. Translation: CAIAPGQGAYEQYF.

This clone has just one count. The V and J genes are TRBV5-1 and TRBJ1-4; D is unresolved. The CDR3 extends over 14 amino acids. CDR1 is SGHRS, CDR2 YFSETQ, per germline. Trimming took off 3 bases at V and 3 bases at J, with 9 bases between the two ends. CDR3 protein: CASSSGDPNEKLFF. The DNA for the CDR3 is TGCGCCAGCAGCTCCGGGGATCCTAATGAAAAACTGTTTTTT.

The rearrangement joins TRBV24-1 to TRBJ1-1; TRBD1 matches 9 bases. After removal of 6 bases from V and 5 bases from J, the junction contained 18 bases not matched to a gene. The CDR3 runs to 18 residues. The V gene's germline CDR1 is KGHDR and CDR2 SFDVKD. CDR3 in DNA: TGTGCCACCAGTCCAATAGGACAGGGGTTTTCCTCCTCGACTGAAGCTTTCTTT. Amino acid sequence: CATSPIGQGFSSSTEAFF.

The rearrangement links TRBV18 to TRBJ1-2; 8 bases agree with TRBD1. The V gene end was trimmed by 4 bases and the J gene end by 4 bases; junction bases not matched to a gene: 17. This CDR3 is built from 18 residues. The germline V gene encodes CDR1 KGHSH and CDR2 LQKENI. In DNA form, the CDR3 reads TGTGCCAGCTCACAACAGCGACAGGGGTCTGGAGGCACCTATGGCTACACCTTC. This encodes CASSQQRQGSGGTYGYTF. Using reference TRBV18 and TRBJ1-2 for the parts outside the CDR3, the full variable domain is NAGVMQNPRHLVRRRGQEARLRCSPMKGHSHVYWYRQLPEEGLKFMVYLQKENIIDESGMPKERFSAEFPKEGPSILRIQQVVRGDSAAYFCASSQQRQGSGGTYGYTFGSGTRLTVV.

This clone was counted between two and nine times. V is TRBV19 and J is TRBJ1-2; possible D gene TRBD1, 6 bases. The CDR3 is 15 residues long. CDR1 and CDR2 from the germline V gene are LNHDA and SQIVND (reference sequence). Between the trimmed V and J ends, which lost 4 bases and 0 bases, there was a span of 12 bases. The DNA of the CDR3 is TGTGCCAGTAGTACCCACCGGGACACTAACTATGGCTACACCTTC. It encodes CASSTHRDTNYGYTF.

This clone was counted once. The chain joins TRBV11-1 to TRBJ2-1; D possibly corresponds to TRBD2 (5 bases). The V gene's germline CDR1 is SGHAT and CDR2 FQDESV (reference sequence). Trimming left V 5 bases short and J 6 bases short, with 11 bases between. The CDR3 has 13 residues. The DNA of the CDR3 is TGTGCCAGCAGCCAGCCGGGAACCAATGAGCAGTTCTTC. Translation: CASSQPGTNEQFF.

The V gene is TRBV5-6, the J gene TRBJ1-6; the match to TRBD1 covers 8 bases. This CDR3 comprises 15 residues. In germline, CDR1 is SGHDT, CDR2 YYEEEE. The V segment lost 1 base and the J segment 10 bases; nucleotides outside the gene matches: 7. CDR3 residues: CASSLQGAPRSPLHF. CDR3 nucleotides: TGTGCCAGCAGCTTGCAGGGGGCTCCTCGGTCACCCCTCCACTTT.

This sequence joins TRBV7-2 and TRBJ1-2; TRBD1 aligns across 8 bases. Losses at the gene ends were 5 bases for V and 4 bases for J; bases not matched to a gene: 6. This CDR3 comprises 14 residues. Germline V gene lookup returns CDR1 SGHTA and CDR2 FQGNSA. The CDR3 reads CASSPQGGVYGYTF. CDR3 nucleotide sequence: TGTGCCAGCAGCCCACAGGGGGGGGTCTATGGCTACACCTTC.

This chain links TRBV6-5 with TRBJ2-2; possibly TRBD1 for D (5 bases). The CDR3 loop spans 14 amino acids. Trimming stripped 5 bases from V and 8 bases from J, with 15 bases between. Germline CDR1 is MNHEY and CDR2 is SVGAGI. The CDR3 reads CASSRQSSRGELFF. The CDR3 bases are TGTGCCAGCAGTCGACAGTCCTCAAGGGGGGAGCTGTTTTTT.

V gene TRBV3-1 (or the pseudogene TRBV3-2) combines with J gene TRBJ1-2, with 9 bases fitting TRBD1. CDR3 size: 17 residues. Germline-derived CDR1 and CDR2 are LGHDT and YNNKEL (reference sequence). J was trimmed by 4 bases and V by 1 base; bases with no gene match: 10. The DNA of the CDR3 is TGTGCCAGCAGCCAAGTTGTTGGGACAGGGCCCCTCTATGGCTACACCTTC. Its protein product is CASSQVVGTGPLYGYTF.

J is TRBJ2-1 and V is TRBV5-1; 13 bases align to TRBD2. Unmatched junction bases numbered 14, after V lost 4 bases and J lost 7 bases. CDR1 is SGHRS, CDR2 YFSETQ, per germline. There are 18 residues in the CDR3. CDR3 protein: CASSPEATSGGGRNEQFF. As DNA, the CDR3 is TGCGCCAGCAGCCCCGAAGCTACTAGCGGGGGGGGGAGAAATGAGCAGTTCTTC.

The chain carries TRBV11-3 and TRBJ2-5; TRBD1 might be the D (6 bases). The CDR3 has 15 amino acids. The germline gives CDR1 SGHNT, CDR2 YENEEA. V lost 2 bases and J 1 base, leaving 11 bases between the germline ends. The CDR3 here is CASSLTGRGQETQYF. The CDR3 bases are TGTGCCAGCAGCTTAACCGGCAGGGGCCAAGAGACCCAGTACTTC.

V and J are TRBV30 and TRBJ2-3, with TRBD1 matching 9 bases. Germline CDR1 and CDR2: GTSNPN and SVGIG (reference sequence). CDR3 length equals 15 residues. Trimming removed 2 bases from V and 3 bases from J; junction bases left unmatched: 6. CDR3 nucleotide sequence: TGTGCCTGGAGTCCCGGGACAGGGATGACAGATACGCAGTATTTT. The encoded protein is CAWSPGTGMTDTQYF.

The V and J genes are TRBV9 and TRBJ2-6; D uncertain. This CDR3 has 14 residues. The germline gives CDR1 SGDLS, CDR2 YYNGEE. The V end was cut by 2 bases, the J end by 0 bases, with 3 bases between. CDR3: CASSVYSGANVLTF. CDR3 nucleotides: TGTGCCAGCAGCGTGTACTCTGGGGCCAACGTCCTGACTTTC.

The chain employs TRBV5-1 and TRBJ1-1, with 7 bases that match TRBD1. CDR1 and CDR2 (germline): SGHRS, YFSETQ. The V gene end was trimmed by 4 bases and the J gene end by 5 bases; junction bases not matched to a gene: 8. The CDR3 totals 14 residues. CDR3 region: CASSTSTGTTEAFF. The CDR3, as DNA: TGCGCCAGCAGCACCTCGACAGGGACAACTGAAGCTTTCTTT.

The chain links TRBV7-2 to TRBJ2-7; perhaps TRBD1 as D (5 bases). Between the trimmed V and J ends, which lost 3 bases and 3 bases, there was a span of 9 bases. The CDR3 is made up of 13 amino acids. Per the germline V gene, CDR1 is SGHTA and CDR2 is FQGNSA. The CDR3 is CASSLAGFYEQYV. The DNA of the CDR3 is TGTGCCAGCAGCTTGGCAGGGTTCTACGAGCAGTACGTC.

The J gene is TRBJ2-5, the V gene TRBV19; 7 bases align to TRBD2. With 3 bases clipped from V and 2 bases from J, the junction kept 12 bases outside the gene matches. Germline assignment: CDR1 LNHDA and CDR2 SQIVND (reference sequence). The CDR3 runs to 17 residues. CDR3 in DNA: TGTGCCAGTAGTATGACGGGAGCGGGAAGGTCACAAGAGACCCAGTACTTC. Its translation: CASSMTGAGRSQETQYF.

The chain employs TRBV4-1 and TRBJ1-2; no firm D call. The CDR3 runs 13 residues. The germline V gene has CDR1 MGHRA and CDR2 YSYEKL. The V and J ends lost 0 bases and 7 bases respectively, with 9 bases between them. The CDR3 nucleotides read TGCGCCAGCAGCCAAGACAGGATAGGTGGCTACACCTTC. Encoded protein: CASSQDRIGGYTF.

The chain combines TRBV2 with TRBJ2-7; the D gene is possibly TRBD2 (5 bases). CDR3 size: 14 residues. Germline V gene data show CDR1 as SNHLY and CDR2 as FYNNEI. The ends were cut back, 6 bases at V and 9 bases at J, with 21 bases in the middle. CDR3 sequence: CASSGDGRRMGQYV. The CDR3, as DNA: TGTGCCAGCAGCGGGGATGGGCGGCGAATGGGGCAGTACGTC.